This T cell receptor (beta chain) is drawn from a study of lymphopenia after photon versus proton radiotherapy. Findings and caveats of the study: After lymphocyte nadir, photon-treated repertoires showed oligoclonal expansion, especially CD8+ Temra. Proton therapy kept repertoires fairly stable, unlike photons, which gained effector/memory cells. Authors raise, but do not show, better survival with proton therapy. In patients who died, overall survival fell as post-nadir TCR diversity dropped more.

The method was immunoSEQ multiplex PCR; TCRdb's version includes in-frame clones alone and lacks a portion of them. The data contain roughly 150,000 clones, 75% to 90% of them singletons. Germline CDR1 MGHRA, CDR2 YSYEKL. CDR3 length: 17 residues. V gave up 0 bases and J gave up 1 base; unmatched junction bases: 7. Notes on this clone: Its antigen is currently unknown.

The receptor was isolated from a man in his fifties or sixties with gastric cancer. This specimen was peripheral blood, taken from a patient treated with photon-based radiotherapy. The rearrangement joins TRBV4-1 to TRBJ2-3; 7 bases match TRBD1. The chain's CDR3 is CASSQERGLMGTDTQYF. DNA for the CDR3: TGCGCCAGCAGCCAAGAAAGGGGGCTTATGGGCACAGATACGCAGTATTTT.